This T cell receptor (beta chain) was retrieved from a study of CD8 T cells in ankylosing spondylitis. The authors made TCR beta libraries by quantitative 5'-RACE with molecular barcodes. TCRdb recomputed calls from the 5' RACE reads with MiXCR, one row per CDR3 protein. This sample has more than 600,000 distinct CDR3 sequences; around 20% occur once, and the top ten carry over 15%. General study results and limits: Among TCR beta sequences, a motif of fewer than 10 highly homologous variants appeared characteristic of ankylosing spondylitis blood. Clones that were linked to disease were CD8+ and were relatively rare in peripheral blood. It was reported that disease-linked clones were significantly enriched in matched ankylosing spondylitis synovial fluid. Some motif variants were previously reported in reactive arthritis synovial fluid and blood.

Details on this clonotype: The antigen remains unidentified.

The sequenced sample was blood, either unsorted or a sorted T cell fraction (not recorded which). The TCR sequence derives from a male donor with ankylosing spondylitis.

The CDR3 nucleotides are TGCGCCAGCAGCTTGGGGAGGACTAGCGGGGGCCCTACAGGGAGGGGTGAGCAGTTCTTC. Its protein product is CASSLGRTSGGPTGRGEQFF. J is TRBJ2-1 and V is TRBV5-1, with TRBD2 matching 13 bases. This CDR3 has 20 residues. After removal of 0 bases from V and 9 bases from J, the junction contained 18 bases not matched to a gene. Germline V gene lookup returns CDR1 SGHRS and CDR2 YFSETQ.